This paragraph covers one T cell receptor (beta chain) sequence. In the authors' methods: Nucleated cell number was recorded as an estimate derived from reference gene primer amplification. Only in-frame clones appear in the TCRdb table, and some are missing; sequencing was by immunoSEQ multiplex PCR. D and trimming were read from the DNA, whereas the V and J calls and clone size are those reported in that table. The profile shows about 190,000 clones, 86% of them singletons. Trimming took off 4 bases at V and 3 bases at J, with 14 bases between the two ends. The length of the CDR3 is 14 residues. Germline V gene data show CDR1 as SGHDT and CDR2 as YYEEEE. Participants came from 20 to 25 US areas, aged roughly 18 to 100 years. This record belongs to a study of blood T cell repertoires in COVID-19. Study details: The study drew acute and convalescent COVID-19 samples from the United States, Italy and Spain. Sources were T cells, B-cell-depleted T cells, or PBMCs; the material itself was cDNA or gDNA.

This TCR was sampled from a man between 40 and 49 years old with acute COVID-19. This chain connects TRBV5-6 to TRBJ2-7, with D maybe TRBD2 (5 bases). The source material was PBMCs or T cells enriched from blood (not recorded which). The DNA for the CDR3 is TGTGCCAGCAGCCTGGACCCGGGGAACTACGAGCAGTACTTC. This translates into CASSLDPGNYEQYF.